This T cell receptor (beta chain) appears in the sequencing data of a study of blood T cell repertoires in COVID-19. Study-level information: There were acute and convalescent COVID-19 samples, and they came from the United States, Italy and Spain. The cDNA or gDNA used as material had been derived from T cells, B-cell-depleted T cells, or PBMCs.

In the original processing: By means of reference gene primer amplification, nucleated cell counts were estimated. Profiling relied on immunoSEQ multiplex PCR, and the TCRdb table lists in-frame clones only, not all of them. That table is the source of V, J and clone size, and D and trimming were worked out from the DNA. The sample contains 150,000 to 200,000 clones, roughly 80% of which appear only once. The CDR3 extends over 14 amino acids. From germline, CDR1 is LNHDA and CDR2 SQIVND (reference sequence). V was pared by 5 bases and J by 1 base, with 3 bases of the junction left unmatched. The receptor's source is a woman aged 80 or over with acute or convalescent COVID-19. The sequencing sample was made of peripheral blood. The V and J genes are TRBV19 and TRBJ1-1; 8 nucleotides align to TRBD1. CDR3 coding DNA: TGTGCCAGTAGTTACAGGGGGGAGAACACTGAAGCTTTCTTT. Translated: CASSYRGENTEAFF.